The clone carrying this T cell receptor beta chain was counted many times. What it recognizes is unknown. This sample is part of a study of T cells in Graves' hyperthyroidism and ophthalmopathy. Study outcomes and limitations: The model predicted ophthalmopathy a median approximately 6 months before onset. Most thyroid-expanded clonotypes above 0.001 were also found in blood. From stable hyperthyroidism, ophthalmopathy was set apart by a 13 V-J model.

TCR beta CDR3 regions were amplified from RNA. In the first-round RT-PCR of the TCR CDR3, the HTBI primer set was used. Each CDR3 protein is one row after TCRdb ran MiXCR on the multiplex PCR reads. The repertoire includes approximately 620,000 distinct CDR3 sequences, 16% of them detected once, and more than 3% sits in the top ten. The germline V gene encodes CDR1 GTSNPN and CDR2 SVGIG (reference sequence). This CDR3 is built from 12 residues. The germline V and J ends were trimmed by 5 bases and 5 bases, with 12 bases remaining between them. Cells are PBMCs isolated from 10 ml of fresh blood. Sequencing used blood. The chain has TRBV30 and TRBJ2-5; D unclear. This TCR came from a woman in her forties with Graves' ophthalmopathy. The CDR3, as DNA: TGTGCCTGGGGCGGCGGCCCCGAGACCCAGTACTTC. Amino acids: CAWGGGPETQYF.